These T cell receptor beta chains were read from a single sample in a study of OX40 agonist ivuxolimab in advanced cancers. The protocol was immunoSEQ multiplex PCR, while the TCRdb copy is restricted to in-frame clones and leaves out a portion. The sample contains roughly 100,000 clones, less than 95% of which appear only once. The material was CD4+ or CD8+ T cells sorted from blood, obtained in a trial of the OX40 agonist ivuxolimab. The receptors originated from an adult with an advanced solid tumor such as melanoma, head and neck, liver or kidney cancer. Both conserved end residues are part of each CDR3. The D gene is left open where the match is weak. Not all rows give a size; the values are once, few, many and, for expanded clones, a class.

TRBD2 | NA | TRBJ2-2 | TRBV9 | CASSAGGYTGELFF | TGTGCCAGCAGCGCGGGGGGGTACACCGGGGAGCTGTTTTTT
NA | NA | TRBJ1-3 | TRBV7-9 | CASSPLAGNTIYF | TGTGCCAGCAGCCCTTTAGCTGGAAACACCATATATTTT
TRBD2 | NA | TRBJ2-3 | TRBV6-6 | CASRLTSGGGSDTQYF | TGTGCCAGCAGACTAACTAGCGGGGGGGGTTCAGATACGCAGTATTTT
TRBD1 | NA | TRBJ1-2 | TRBV7-2 | CASSPRTGGVDGYTF | TGTGCCAGCAGCCCTCGGACAGGGGGGGTGGACGGCTACACCTTC
NA | NA | TRBJ2-1 | TRBV7-2 | CASSLNLYNEQFF | TGTGCCAGCAGCTTGAACCTCTACAATGAGCAGTTCTTC
NA | NA | TRBJ1-6 | TRBV7-2 | CASSQTSPQLKNSPLHF | TGTGCCAGCAGCCAGACATCCCCACAACTAAAGAATTCACCCCTCCACTTT
TRBD2 | once | TRBJ2-1 | TRBV28 | CASSLTSGGRARQFF | TGTGCCAGCAGTTTAACTAGCGGGGGAAGGGCCCGGCAGTTCTTC
NA | NA | TRBJ1-5 | TRBV7-2 | CASSVIGGYGNQPQHF | TGTGCCAGCAGCGTAATAGGGGGGTATGGCAATCAGCCCCAGCATTTT
NA | NA | TRBJ2-3 | TRBV5-1 | CASSLGQSTDTQYF | TGCGCCAGCAGCTTGGGACAGAGCACAGATACGCAGTATTTT
NA | NA | TRBJ1-5 | TRBV7-2 | CASSFGDPSNQPQHF | TGTGCCAGCAGCTTTGGGGATCCTAGCAATCAGCCCCAGCATTTT
NA | once | TRBJ2-7 | TRBV28 | CASSSYRRRSSYEQYF | TGTGCCAGCAGTTCTTACAGAAGAAGGAGCTCCTACGAGCAGTACTTC